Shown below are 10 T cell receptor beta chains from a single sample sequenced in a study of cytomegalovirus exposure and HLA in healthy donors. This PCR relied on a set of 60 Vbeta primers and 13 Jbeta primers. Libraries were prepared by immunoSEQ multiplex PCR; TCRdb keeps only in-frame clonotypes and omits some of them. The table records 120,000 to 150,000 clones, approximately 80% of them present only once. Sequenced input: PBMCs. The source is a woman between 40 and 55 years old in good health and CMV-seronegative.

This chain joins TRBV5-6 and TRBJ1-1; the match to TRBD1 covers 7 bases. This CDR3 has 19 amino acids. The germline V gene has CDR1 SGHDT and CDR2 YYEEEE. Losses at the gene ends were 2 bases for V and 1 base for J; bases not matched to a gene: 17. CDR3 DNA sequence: TGTGCCAGCAGCTTAGGTTATCGGTACAGGGGAAAAGGGAACACTGAAGCTTTCTTT. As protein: CASSLGYRYRGKGNTEAFF.

The CDR3 nucleotides read TGCGCCAGCAGCCAAGGTTTTTGGCGGACAGGGATTTTAACTGGGGCCAACGTCCTGACTTTC. The encoded protein is CASSQGFWRTGILTGANVLTF. The V call is TRBV4-1, the J call TRBJ2-6; 8 bases fit TRBD1. The V segment lost 1 base and the J segment 2 bases; nucleotides outside the gene matches: 16. Germline V gene sequence: CDR1 MGHRA, CDR2 YSYEKL. The length of the CDR3 is 21 residues.

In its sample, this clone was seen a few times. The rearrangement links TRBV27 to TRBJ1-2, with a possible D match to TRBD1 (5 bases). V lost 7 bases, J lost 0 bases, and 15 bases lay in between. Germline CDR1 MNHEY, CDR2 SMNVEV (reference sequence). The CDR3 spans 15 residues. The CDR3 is CASTSRQNANYGYTF. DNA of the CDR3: TGTGCCAGCACCAGCCGACAGAATGCTAACTATGGCTACACCTTC.

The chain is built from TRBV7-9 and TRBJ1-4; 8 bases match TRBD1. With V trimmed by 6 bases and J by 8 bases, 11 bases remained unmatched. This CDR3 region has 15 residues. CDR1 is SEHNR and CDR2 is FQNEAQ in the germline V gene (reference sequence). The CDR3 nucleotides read TGTGCCAGCAGTCCAGGACAGGGCTCCAGGGAAAAACTGTTTTTT. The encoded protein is CASSPGQGSREKLFF.

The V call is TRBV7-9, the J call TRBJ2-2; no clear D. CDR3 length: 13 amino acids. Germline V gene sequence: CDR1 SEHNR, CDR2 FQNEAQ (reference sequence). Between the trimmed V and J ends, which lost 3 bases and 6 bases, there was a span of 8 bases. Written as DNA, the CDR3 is TGTGCCAGCAGCTTTAGTGAGGCCGGGGAGCTGTTTTTT. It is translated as CASSFSEAGELFF.

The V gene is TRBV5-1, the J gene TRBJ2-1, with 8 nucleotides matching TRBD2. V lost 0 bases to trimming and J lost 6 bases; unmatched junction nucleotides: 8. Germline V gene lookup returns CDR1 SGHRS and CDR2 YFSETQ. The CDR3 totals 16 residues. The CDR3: CASSLGSSGTINEQFF. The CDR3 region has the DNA TGCGCCAGCAGCTTGGGAAGTAGCGGGACGATCAATGAGCAGTTCTTC.

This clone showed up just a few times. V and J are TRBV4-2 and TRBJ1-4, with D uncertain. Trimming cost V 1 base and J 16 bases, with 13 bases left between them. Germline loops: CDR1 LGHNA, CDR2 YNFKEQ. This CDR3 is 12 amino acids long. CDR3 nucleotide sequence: TGTGCCAGCAGCCAAGCCAGTGGAGATCCGTTTTTT. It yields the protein CASSQASGDPFF.

CDR3 residues: CATQGPHSYEQYF. The CDR3 DNA follows: TGTGCGACACAGGGCCCTCATTCCTACGAGCAGTACTTC. This chain uses TRBV5-4 with TRBJ2-7; the D gene is possibly TRBD1 (6 bases). The CDR3 sequence is 13 residues long. Germline values: CDR1 SGHNT, CDR2 YYREEE (reference sequence).

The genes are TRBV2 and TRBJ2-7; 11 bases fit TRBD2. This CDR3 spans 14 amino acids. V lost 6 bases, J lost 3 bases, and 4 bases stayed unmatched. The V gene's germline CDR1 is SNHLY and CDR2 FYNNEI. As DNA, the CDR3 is TGTGCCAGCAGGACCACTAGCGGGGGCTACGAGCAGTACTTC. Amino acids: CASRTTSGGYEQYF. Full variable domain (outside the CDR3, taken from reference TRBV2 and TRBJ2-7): EPEVTQTPSHQVTQMGQEVILRCVPISNHLYFYWYRQILGQKVEFLVSFYNNEISEKSEIFDDQFSVERPDGSNFTLKIRSTKLEDSAMYFCASRTTSGGYEQYFGPGTRLTVT.

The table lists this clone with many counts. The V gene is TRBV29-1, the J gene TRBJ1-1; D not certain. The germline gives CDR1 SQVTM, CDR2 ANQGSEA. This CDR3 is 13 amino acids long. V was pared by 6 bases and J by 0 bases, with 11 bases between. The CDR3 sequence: CSVRLQLNTEAFF. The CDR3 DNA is TGCAGCGTCCGACTTCAATTGAACACTGAAGCTTTCTTT.